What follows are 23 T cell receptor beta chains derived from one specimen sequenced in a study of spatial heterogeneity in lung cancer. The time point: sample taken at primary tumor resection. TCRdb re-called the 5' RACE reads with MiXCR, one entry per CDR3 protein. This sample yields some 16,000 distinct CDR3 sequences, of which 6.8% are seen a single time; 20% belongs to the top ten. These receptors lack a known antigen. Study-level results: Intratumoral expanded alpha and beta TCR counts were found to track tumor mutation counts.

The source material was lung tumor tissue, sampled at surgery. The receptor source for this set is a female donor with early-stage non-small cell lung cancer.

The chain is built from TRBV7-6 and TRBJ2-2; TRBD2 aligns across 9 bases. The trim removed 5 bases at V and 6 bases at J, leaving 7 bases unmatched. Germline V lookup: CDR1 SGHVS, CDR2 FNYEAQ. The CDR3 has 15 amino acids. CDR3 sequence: CASSLGVAGAGELFF. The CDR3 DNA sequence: TGTGCCAGCAGCCTTGGGGTAGCGGGGGCCGGGGAGCTGTTTTTT.

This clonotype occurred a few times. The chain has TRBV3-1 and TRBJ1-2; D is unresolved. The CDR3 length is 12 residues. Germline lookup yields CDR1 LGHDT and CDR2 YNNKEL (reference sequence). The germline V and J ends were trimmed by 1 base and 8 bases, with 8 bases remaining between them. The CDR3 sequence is CASSQVLSGYTF. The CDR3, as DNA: TGTGCCAGCAGCCAAGTGTTAAGCGGCTACACCTTC. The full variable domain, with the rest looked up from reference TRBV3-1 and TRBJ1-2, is DTAVSQTPKYLVTQMGNDKSIKCEQNLGHDTMYWYKQDSKKFLKIMFSYNNKELIINETVPNRFSPKSPDKAHLNLHINSLELGDSAVYFCASSQVLSGYTFGSGTRLTVV.

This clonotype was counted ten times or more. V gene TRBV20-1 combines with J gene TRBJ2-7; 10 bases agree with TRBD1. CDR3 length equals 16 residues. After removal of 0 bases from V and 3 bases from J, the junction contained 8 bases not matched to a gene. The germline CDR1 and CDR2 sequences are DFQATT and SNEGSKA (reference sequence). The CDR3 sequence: CSARDLSGQGNYEQYF. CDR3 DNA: TGCAGTGCTAGAGATTTATCGGGACAGGGGAACTACGAGCAGTACTTC.

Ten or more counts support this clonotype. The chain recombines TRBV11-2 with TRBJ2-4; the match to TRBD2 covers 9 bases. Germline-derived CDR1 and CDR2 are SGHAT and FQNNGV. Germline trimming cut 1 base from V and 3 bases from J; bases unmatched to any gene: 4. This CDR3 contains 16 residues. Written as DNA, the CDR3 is TGTGCCAGCAGCTTAGGGCTAGCGGGGCTCAAAAACATTCAGTACTTC. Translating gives CASSLGLAGLKNIQYF.

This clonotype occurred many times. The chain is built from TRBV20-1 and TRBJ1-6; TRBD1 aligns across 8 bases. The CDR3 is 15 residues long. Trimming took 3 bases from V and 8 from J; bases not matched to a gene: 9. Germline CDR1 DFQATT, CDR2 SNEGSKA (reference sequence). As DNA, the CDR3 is TGCAGTGCTAGTTACGGAACAGGGGGTGATTCACCCCTCCACTTT. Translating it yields CSASYGTGGDSPLHF.

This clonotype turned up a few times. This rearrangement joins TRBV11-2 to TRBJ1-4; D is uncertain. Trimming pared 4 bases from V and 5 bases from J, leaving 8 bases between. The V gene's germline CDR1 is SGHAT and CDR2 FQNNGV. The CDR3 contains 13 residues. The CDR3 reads CASSSLMNEKLFF. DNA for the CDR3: TGTGCCAGCAGCTCTCTGATGAATGAAAAACTGTTTTTT.

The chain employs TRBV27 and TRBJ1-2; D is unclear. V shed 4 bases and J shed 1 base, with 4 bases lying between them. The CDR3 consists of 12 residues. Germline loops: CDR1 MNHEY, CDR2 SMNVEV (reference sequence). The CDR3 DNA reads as TGTGCCAGCAGTTCTGTTAACTATGGCTACACCTTC. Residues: CASSSVNYGYTF.

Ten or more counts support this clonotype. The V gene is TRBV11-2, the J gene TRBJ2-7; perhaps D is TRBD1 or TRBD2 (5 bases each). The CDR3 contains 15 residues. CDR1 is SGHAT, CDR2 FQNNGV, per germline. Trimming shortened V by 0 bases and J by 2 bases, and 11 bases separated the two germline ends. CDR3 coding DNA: TGTGCCAGCAGCTTAGATCGGGGCAGTACCTACGAGCAGTACTTC. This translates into CASSLDRGSTYEQYF.

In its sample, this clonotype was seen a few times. The CDR3 coding sequence is TGTGCCAGCACCCCCGGGACAGGGGGTCTTGGCTACACCTTC. Its protein is CASTPGTGGLGYTF. The chain employs TRBV6-1 and TRBJ1-2; TRBD1 matches at 11 bases. The length of the CDR3 is 14 residues. J lost 7 bases, V lost 7 bases, and 8 bases had no gene match. CDR1 is MNHNS, CDR2 SASEGT, per germline.

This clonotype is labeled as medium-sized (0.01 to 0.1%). The CDR3 bases are TGTGCCAGCACTTTAGGGGAGACCCAGTACTTC. It codes for CASTLGETQYF. This chain links TRBV6-6 with TRBJ2-5; D is unclear. The CDR3 totals 11 residues. Trimming cost V 7 bases and J 5 bases, with 8 bases left between them. In germline, CDR1 is MNHNY, CDR2 SVGAGI (reference sequence).

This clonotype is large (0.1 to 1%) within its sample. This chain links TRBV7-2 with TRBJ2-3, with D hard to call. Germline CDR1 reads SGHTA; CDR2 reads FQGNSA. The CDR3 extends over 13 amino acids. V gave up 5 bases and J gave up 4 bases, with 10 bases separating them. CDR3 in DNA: TGTGCCAGCAGCCGAAATAGGGCAGATACGCAGTATTTT. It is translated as CASSRNRADTQYF.

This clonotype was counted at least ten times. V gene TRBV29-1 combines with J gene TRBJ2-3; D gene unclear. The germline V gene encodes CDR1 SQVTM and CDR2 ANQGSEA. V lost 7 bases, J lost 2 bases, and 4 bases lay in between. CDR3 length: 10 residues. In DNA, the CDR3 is TGCAGCGCTAACACAGATACGCAGTATTTT. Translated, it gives CSANTDTQYF.

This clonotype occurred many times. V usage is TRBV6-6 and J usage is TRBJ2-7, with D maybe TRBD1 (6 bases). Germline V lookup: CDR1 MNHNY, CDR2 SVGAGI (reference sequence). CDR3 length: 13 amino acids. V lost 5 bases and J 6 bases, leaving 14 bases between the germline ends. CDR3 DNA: TGTGCCAGCAGTACCACTACAGGGACCGAGCAGTACTTC. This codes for CASSTTTGTEQYF.

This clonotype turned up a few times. The CDR3 protein is CAWSPPGRDNEQFF. In DNA form, the CDR3 reads TGTGCCTGGAGTCCTCCCGGGAGGGACAATGAGCAGTTCTTC. This chain uses TRBV30 with TRBJ2-1, with TRBD2 matching over 8 bases. Germline CDR1 reads GTSNPN; CDR2 reads SVGIG (reference sequence). Trimming removed 2 bases from V and 5 bases from J; junction bases left unmatched: 5. CDR3 length equals 14 residues.

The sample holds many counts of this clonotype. The CDR3 DNA reads as TGCAGTGCTAAATCGCCAGGGACCTCAGATACGCAGTATTTT. Its protein product is CSAKSPGTSDTQYF. This chain joins TRBV20-1 and TRBJ2-3; the D call may be TRBD1 or TRBD2 (5 bases each). This CDR3 has 14 residues. The germline V gene encodes CDR1 DFQATT and CDR2 SNEGSKA (reference sequence). Trimming stripped 4 bases from V and 4 bases from J, with 15 bases between.

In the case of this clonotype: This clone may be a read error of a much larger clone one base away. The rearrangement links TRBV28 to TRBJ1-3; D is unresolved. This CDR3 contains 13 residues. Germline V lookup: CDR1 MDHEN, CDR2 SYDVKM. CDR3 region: CVSLTSSGNTIYF. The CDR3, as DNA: TGTGTCAGCCTTACTAGCTCTGGAAACACCATATATTTT.

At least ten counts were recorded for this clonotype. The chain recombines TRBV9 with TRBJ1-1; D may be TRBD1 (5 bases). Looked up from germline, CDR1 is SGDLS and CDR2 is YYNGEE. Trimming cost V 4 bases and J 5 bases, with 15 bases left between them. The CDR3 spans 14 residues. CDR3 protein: CASSPVFRGTEAFF. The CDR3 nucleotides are TGTGCCAGCAGCCCAGTCTTCCGGGGGACTGAAGCTTTCTTT.

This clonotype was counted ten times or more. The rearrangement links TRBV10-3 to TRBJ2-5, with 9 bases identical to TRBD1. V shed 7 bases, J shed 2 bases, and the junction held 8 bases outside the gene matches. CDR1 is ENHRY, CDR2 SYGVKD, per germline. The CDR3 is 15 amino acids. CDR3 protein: CAINPGQGNQETQYF. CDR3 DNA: TGTGCCATCAACCCCGGACAGGGGAATCAAGAGACCCAGTACTTC.

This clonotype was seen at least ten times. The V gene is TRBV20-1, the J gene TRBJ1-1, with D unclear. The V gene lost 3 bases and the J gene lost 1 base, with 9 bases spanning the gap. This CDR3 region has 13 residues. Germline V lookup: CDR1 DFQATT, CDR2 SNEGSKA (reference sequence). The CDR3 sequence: CSARVRGNTEAFF. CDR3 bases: TGCAGTGCTAGGGTTAGAGGGAACACTGAAGCTTTCTTT.

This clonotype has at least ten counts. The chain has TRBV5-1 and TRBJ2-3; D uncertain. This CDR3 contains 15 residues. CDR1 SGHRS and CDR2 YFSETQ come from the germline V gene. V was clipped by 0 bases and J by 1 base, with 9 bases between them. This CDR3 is CASSLGGSGTDTQYF. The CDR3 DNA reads TGCGCCAGCAGCTTGGGTGGCAGCGGCACAGATACGCAGTATTTT.

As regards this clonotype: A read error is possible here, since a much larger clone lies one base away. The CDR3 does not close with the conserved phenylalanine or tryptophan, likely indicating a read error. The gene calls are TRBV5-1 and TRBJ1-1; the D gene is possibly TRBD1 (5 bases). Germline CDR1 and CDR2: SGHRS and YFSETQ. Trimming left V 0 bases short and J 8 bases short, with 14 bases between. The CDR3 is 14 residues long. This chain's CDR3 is CASSLGGASGEAFL. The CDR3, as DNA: TGCGCCAGCAGCTTGGGTGGGGCCAGTGGCGAAGCTTTCCTT.

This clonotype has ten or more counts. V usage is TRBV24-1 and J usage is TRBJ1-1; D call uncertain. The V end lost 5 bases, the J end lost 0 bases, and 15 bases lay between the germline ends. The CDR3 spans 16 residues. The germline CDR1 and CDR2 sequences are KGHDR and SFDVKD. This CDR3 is CATSGSHFNMNTEAFF. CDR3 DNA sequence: TGTGCCACCAGTGGCTCGCACTTCAACATGAACACTGAAGCTTTCTTT.

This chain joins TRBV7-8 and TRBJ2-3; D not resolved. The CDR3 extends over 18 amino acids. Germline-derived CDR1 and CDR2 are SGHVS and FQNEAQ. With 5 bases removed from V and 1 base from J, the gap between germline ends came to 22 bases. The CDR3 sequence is CASSLGSLRGFRTDTQYF. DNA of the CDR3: TGTGCCAGCAGCCTGGGTTCCCTGAGAGGTTTTCGCACAGATACGCAGTATTTT.